Listed below are T cell receptor beta chains from one sample, sequenced in a study of T cell repertoires in cytomegalovirus infection. TCRdb fed the reads into MiXCR, producing one record per CDR3 protein. The repertoire holds approximately 910,000 distinct CDR3 sequences, with roughly 31% as singletons. No antigen has been identified for these receptors. Material: cultured CD8+ T cells from PBMCs, obtained from culture after CMV antigen stimulation. These receptors came from a human donor in good health (CMV status not recorded). Some clones in this sample may be carry-over from other donors' samples. CDR3s include the opening cysteine and the closing phenylalanine or tryptophan. The order of the fields is J gene, V gene, clone size, CDR3 protein. For some rows the clone size is stated as once, few or many, or as a class when expanded; others skip it.

J: TRBJ2-7
V: TRBV7-9
size: NA
CDR3: CASRSQGKYEQYF

J: TRBJ1-2
V: TRBV27
size: NA
CDR3: CASSLTGTPNYGYTF

J: TRBJ1-1
V: TRBV19
size: NA
CDR3: CASHSRGHPNTEAFF

J: TRBJ2-6
V: TRBV2
size: few
CDR3: CASVGWVATSNSGANVLTF

J: TRBJ2-3
V: TRBV3-1
size: once
CDR3: CASSQEPGTDTQYF

J: TRBJ2-1
V: TRBV6-2/TRBV6-3
size: few
CDR3: CASSYSDRGRDEQFF

J: TRBJ2-2
V: TRBV24-1
size: many
CDR3: CATTNTGELFF

J: TRBJ2-1
V: TRBV20-1
size: NA
CDR3: CSARQPGQGSYNEQFF

J: TRBJ2-5
V: TRBV2
size: NA
CDR3: CASSEQGGRETQYF

J: TRBJ1-3
V: TRBV25-1
size: NA
CDR3: CASSSGSTGNTIYF

J: TRBJ1-1
V: TRBV29-1
size: NA
CDR3: CSGKQGGPEAFF

J: TRBJ1-1
V: TRBV7-3
size: many
CDR3: CASSRGQGSGVAFF

J: TRBJ1-1
V: TRBV7-9
size: NA
CDR3: CALLGGTEAFF

J: TRBJ1-2
V: TRBV15
size: NA
CDR3: CATSPDREDYGYTF

J: TRBJ2-3
V: TRBV7-2
size: many
CDR3: CASSPLAGPSTDTQYF

J: TRBJ1-5
V: TRBV28
size: NA
CDR3: CASSLSGEGGNQPQHF

J: TRBJ2-5
V: TRBV11-3
size: NA
CDR3: CASSPGTAGEETQYF

J: TRBJ2-1
V: TRBV6-6
size: few
CDR3: CATHWEQFF

J: TRBJ2-1
V: TRBV20-1
size: NA
CDR3: CSARDVGRGGYNEQFF

J: TRBJ1-5
V: TRBV6-5
size: few
CDR3: CASSYTRHQPQHF

J: TRBJ2-7
V: TRBV27
size: NA
CDR3: CASRSDSTYEQYF

J: TRBJ2-3
V: TRBV10-3
size: NA
CDR3: CAITSARPSTDTQYF

J: TRBJ2-5
V: TRBV12-3/TRBV12-4
size: NA
CDR3: CASRILGGRETQYF

J: TRBJ1-5
V: TRBV28
size: NA
CDR3: CASSLNSLNQPQHF

J: TRBJ2-3
V: TRBV7-8
size: many
CDR3: CASSLAGLSLGGSTDTQYF

J: TRBJ1-5
V: TRBV19
size: NA
CDR3: CASSTDFLGQPQHF

J: TRBJ2-3
V: TRBV6-2/TRBV6-3
size: few
CDR3: CASSYSQGADTQYF

J: TRBJ1-2
V: TRBV6-5
size: NA
CDR3: CASSYSGLCGYTF

J: TRBJ2-2
V: TRBV7-9
size: NA
CDR3: CASSPTDSANTGELFF

J: TRBJ2-1
V: TRBV7-9
size: many
CDR3: CASSLPLAGVYNEQFF

J: TRBJ2-1
V: TRBV14
size: NA
CDR3: CASSQATREQFF

J: TRBJ2-2
V: TRBV24-1
size: few
CDR3: CATSDSGTGPAGELFF

J: TRBJ2-2
V: TRBV4-2
size: NA
CDR3: CVSSQDILAGVGGELFF

J: TRBJ1-6
V: TRBV25-1
size: NA
CDR3: CASSGQGWTYNSPLHF

J: TRBJ2-5
V: TRBV7-2
size: many
CDR3: CASSRRTSGGGVTQYF

J: TRBJ2-7
V: TRBV7-9
size: few
CDR3: CASSFTGTGGFSYEQYF

J: TRBJ2-1
V: TRBV6-5
size: many
CDR3: CASSSLPGQGSNEQFF

J: TRBJ2-2
V: TRBV19
size: NA
CDR3: CASSISGGKSGELFF

J: TRBJ2-6
V: TRBV3-1
size: NA
CDR3: CASTSPDSPRKTF

J: TRBJ2-7
V: TRBV7-6
size: NA
CDR3: CASRPPGGAGEQYF

J: TRBJ1-1
V: TRBV12-5
size: many
CDR3: CASGLERVTGNEAFF

J: TRBJ2-1
V: TRBV7-2
size: many
CDR3: CASSLALGGVGNEQFF

J: TRBJ2-1
V: TRBV4-1
size: NA
CDR3: CASSQTVLAGEHNEQFF

J: TRBJ1-2
V: TRBV20-1
size: NA
CDR3: CSADTLDYGYTF

J: TRBJ1-3
V: TRBV7-2
size: few
CDR3: CASSLVARGTGNTIYF

J: TRBJ1-2
V: TRBV20-1
size: NA
CDR3: CSARDRSLGYGYTF

J: TRBJ2-3
V: TRBV7-9
size: few
CDR3: CASQPRGGRVTDTQYF

J: TRBJ2-7
V: TRBV19
size: NA
CDR3: CATIGLKEDWKTYEQYF

J: TRBJ2-3
V: TRBV7-4
size: NA
CDR3: CASSPTRNRAGDTQYF